This T cell receptor (beta chain) derives from a study of shared clonotypes between healthy human individuals. The V segment lost 5 bases and the J segment 5 bases; nucleotides outside the gene matches: 8. This CDR3 contains 16 residues. Germline V lookup: CDR1 SGHAT, CDR2 FQNNGV. Sequencing used immunoSEQ multiplex PCR; TCRdb keeps in-frame clones, though not all of them. The sample has about 2,500,000 clones; just over 90% are singletons. The chain uses TRBV11-2 and TRBJ2-5, with TRBD2 identical over 13 bases. The sample consisted of naive CD4+ T cells sorted from blood. Subset specified: CD45RA+ positively selected. This clonotype originated in a man aged 18 to 30 in good health. Here the CDR3 reads CASSLTSGGAGETQYF. The CDR3 DNA is TGTGCCAGCAGCCTCACTAGCGGGGGGGCAGGGGAGACCCAGTACTTC.